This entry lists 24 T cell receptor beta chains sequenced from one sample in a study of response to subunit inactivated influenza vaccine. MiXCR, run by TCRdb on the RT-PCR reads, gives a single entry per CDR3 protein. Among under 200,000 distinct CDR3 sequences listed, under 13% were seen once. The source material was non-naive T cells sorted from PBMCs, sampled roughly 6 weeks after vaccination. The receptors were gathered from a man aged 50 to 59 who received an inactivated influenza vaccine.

The CDR3, as DNA: TGTGCCAGCAGTGACTGGGTTTCAGATACGCAGTATTTT. Amino acids: CASSDWVSDTQYF. The chain combines TRBV6-4 with TRBJ2-3, with unresolved D. Germline-derived CDR1 and CDR2 are MRHNA and SNTAGT. The V gene lost 1 base and the J gene lost 4 bases, with 6 bases spanning the gap. This CDR3 contains 13 residues.

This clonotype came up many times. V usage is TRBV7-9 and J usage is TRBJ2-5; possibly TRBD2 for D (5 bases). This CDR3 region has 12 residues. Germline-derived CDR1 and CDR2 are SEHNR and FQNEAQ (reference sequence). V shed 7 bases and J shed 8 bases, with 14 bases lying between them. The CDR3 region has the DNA TGTGCCAGCACCATACCGGGGAGAACCCAGTACTTC. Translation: CASTIPGRTQYF.

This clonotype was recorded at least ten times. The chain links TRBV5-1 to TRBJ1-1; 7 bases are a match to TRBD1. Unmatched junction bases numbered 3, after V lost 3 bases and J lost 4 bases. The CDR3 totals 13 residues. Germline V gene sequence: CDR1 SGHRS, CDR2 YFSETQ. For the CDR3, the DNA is TGCGCCAGCAGCTCACACAGGGGCACTGAAGCTTTCTTT. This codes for CASSSHRGTEAFF.

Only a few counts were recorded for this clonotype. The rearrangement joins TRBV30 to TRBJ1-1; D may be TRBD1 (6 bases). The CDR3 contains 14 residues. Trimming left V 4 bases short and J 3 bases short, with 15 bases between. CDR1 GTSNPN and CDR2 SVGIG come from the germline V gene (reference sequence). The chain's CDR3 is CAWKGTRVDTEAFF. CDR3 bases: TGTGCCTGGAAAGGGACAAGGGTGGACACTGAAGCTTTCTTT.

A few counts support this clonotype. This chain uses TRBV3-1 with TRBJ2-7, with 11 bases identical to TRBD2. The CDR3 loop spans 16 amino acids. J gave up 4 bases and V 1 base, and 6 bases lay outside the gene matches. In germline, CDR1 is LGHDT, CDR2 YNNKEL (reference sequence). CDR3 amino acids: CASSQGLLAGDYEQYF. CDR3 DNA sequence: TGTGCCAGCAGCCAAGGGCTACTAGCGGGGGATTACGAGCAGTACTTC.

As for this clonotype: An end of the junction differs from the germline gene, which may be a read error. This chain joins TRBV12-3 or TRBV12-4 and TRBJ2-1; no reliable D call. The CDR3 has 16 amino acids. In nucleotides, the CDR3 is TGTGCCAGCAGCTTAGGACCCCCGAGCTCCTACAATGAGCAGTTCTTC. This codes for CASSLGPPSSYNEQFF.

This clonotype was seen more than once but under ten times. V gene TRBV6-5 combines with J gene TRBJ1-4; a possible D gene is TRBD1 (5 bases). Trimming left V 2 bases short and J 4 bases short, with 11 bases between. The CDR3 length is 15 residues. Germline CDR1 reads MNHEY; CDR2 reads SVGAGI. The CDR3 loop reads CASSYGSGINEKLFF. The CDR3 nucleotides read TGTGCCAGCAGTTACGGGTCAGGGATTAATGAAAAACTGTTTTTT.

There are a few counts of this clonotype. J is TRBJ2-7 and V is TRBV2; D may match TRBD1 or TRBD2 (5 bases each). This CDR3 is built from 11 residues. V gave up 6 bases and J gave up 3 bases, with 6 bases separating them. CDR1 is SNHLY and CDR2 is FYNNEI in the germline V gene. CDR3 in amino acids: CASRRGYEQYF. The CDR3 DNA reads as TGTGCCAGCAGGAGGGGCTACGAGCAGTACTTC.

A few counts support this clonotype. CDR3 nucleotide sequence: TGTGCCAGCAGCCCAGCCCGGACTTTATACCATGAGCAGTTCTTC. As protein: CASSPARTLYHEQFF. The V gene is TRBV7-2, the J gene TRBJ2-1, with a possible D match to TRBD2 (5 bases). Germline V gene lookup returns CDR1 SGHTA and CDR2 FQGNSA. CDR3 length equals 15 residues. Trimming left V 5 bases short and J 8 bases short, with 19 bases between.

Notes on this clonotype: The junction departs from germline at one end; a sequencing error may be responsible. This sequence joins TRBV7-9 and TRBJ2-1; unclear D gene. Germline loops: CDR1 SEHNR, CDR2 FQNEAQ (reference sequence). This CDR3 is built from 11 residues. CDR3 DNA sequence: TGTGCCAGCAGCTATTGCGATGAGCGGTTCTTC. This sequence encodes CASSYCDERFF.

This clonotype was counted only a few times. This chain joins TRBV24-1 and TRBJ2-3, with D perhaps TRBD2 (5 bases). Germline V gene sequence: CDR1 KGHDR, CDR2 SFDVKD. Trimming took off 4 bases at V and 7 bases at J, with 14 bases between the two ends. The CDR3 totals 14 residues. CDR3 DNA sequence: TGTGCCACCAGTGACCGGACTGGTACCAATACGCAGTATTTT. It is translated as CATSDRTGTNTQYF.

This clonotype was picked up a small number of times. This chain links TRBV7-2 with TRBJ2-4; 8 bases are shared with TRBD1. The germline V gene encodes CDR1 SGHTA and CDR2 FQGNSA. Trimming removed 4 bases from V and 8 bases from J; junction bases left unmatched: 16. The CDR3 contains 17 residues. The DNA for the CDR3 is TGTGCCAGCAGCTCCGTTTATATGGCAACAGGGGGTGACATTCAGTACTTC. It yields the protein CASSSVYMATGGDIQYF.

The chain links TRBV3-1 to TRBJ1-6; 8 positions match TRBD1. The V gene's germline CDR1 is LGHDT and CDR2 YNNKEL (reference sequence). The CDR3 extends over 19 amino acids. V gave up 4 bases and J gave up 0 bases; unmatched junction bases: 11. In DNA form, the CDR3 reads TGTGCCAGCAGCCGCCGTAGGACAGGGTCAAGCTCCTATAATTCACCCCTCCACTTT. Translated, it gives CASSRRRTGSSSYNSPLHF.

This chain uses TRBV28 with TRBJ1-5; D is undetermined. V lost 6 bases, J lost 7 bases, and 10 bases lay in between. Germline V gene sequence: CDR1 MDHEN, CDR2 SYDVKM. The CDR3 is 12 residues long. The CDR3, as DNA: TGTGCCAGCAGCCTACCTTGGCAGCCCCAGCATTTT. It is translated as CASSLPWQPQHF.

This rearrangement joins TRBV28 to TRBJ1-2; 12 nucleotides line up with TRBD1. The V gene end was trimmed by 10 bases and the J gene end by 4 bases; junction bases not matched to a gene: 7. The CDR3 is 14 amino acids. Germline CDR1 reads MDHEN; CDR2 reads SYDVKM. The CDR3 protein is CATGTGGGRYGYTF. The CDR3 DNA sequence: TGTGCCACCGGGACAGGGGGCGGTCGCTATGGCTACACCTTC.

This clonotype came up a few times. The CDR3 DNA reads TGTGCCAGCAGTTTTGGACAGGGGACGGTCTCACCCCTCCACTTT. Translation: CASSFGQGTVSPLHF. The chain combines TRBV12-3 or TRBV12-4 with TRBJ1-6; 9 positions match TRBD1. This CDR3 is built from 15 residues. J gave up 10 bases and V 3 bases, and 7 bases lay outside the gene matches.

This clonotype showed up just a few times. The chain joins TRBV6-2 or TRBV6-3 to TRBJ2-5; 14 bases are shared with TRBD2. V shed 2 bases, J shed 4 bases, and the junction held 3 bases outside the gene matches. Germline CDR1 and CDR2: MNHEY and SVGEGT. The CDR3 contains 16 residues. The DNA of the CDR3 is TGTGCCAGCAGTTACGGGACTAGCGGGAGCGCAGAGACCCAGTACTTC. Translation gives CASSYGTSGSAETQYF.

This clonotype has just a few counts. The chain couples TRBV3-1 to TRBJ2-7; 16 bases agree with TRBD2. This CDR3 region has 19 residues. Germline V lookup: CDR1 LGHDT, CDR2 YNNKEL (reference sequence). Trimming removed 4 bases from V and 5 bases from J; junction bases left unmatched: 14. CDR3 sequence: CASSRTSGTSGRARNEQYF. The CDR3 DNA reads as TGTGCCAGCAGCCGCACATCCGGGACTAGCGGGAGGGCCCGGAACGAGCAGTACTTC.

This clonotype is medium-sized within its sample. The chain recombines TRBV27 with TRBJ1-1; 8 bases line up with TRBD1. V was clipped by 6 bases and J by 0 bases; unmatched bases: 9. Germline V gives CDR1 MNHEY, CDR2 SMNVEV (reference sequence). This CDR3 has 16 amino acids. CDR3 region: CASSPSWTGMNTEAFF. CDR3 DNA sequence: TGTGCCAGCAGCCCATCCTGGACAGGGATGAACACTGAAGCTTTCTTT.

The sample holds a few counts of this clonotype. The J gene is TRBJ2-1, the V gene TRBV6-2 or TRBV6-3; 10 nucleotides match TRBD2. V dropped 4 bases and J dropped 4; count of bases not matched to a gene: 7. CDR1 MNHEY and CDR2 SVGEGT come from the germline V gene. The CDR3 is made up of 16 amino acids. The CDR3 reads CASSSLAGETYNEQFF. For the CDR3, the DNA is TGTGCCAGCAGTTCCCTAGCGGGAGAGACGTACAATGAGCAGTTCTTC.

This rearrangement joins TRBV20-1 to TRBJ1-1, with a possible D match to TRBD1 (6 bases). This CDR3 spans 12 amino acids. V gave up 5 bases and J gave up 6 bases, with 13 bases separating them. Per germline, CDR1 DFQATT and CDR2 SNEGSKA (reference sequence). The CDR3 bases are TGCAGTGCTGCTACAGGGTTTCCTGAAGCTTTCTTT. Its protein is CSAATGFPEAFF.

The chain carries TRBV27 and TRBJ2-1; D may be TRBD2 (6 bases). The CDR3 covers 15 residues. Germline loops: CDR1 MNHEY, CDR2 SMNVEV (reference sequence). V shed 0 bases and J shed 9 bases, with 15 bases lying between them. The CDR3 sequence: CASSLSTSGEIEQFF. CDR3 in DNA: TGTGCCAGCAGTTTATCGACATCGGGGGAAATTGAGCAGTTCTTC.

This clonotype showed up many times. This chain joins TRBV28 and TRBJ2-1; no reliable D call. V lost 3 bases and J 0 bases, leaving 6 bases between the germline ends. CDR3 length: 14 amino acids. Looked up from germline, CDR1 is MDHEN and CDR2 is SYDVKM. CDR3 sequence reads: CASSLIRSYNEQFF. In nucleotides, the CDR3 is TGTGCCAGCAGTTTGATTCGCTCCTACAATGAGCAGTTCTTC.

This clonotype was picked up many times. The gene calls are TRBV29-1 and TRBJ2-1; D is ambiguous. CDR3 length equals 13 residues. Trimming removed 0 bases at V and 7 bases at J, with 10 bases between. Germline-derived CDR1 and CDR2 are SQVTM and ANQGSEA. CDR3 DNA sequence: TGCAGCGTTGAAGAGGGAAGGGATAATGAGCAGTTCTTC. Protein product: CSVEEGRDNEQFF.